This T cell receptor (beta chain) derives from a study of T cell responses to AZD1222 COVID-19 vaccine. Libraries were prepared by immunoSEQ multiplex PCR; TCRdb keeps only in-frame clonotypes and omits some of them. The sample yields tens of thousands of clones, 80% to 90% seen once. Trimming took 8 bases from V and 5 from J, leaving 10 bases between them. This CDR3 region has 13 residues. Germline V gene data show CDR1 as MNHEY and CDR2 as SVGAGI. The genes are TRBV6-5 and TRBJ1-6, with TRBD1 as a possible D gene (5 bases). This clonotype was obtained from an adult in good health. The sequencing here drew on peripheral blood, taken on day 0 of AZD1222 vaccination. The CDR3 spells CASGAEDNSPLHF. Written as DNA, the CDR3 is TGTGCCAGCGGGGCAGAAGATAATTCACCCCTCCACTTT.